A selection of T cell receptor beta chains follows, all from one sample in a study of T cell changes during pregnancy in multiple sclerosis. Data came from immunoSEQ multiplex PCR; TCRdb stores just in-frame clones and leaves some out. The sample has some 59,000 clones, roughly 93% seen once. The sample consisted of peripheral blood, taken in the second trimester of pregnancy. The receptors derive from a female donor with multiple sclerosis, enrolled in a pregnancy study. Both conserved end residues are part of each CDR3. Fields, in order: J gene, V gene, CDR3 protein.

J gene: TRBJ2-1; V gene: TRBV10-3; CDR3 protein: CASLRQRTSGGAPGEQFF
J gene: TRBJ2-5; V gene: TRBV5-1; CDR3 protein: CASTLGAGLETQYF
J gene: TRBJ1-1; V gene: TRBV6-1; CDR3 protein: CASSEIGVVTEAFF
J gene: TRBJ2-3; V gene: TRBV6-5; CDR3 protein: CASSSGLAGVDTQYF
J gene: TRBJ1-1; V gene: TRBV11-3; CDR3 protein: CASSLESGTEAFF
J gene: TRBJ2-5; V gene: TRBV4-2; CDR3 protein: CASGLAGGQETQYF
J gene: TRBJ1-6; V gene: TRBV7-9; CDR3 protein: CASSLAGGSSYNSPLHF
J gene: TRBJ2-7; V gene: TRBV11-2; CDR3 protein: CASRYRDRAAHEQYF
J gene: TRBJ1-2; V gene: TRBV4-1; CDR3 protein: CASSPRGGANYGYTF
J gene: TRBJ2-7; V gene: TRBV4-1; CDR3 protein: CASSQRGPSYEQYF
J gene: TRBJ1-2; V gene: TRBV19; CDR3 protein: CASSKYGDQFYANYGYTF
J gene: TRBJ1-2; V gene: TRBV19; CDR3 protein: CASSHRGPYGYTF
J gene: TRBJ2-1; V gene: TRBV19; CDR3 protein: CASSRLSDSYNEQFF
J gene: TRBJ1-1; V gene: TRBV10-3; CDR3 protein: CAISVQPGQVNTEAFF
J gene: TRBJ1-4; V gene: TRBV7-2; CDR3 protein: CASSLRDVVGGLFF
J gene: TRBJ2-2; V gene: TRBV2; CDR3 protein: CASTGGGELFF
J gene: TRBJ1-1; V gene: TRBV2; CDR3 protein: CASPQGRTGTTEAFF
J gene: TRBJ1-1; V gene: TRBV5-1; CDR3 protein: CASSLWEAPTEAFF
J gene: TRBJ2-5; V gene: TRBV27; CDR3 protein: CASSSGVRGTQYF
J gene: TRBJ2-7; V gene: TRBV25-1; CDR3 protein: CATSVAGGLYEQYF
J gene: TRBJ2-7; V gene: TRBV9; CDR3 protein: CASSVGNTAYYEQYF
J gene: TRBJ2-5; V gene: TRBV5-1; CDR3 protein: CASSFRGGSGKETQYF
J gene: TRBJ2-5; V gene: TRBV2; CDR3 protein: CASSGYEGAETQYF
J gene: TRBJ2-7; V gene: TRBV11-2; CDR3 protein: CASSWVGTGYEQYF
J gene: TRBJ2-3; V gene: TRBV5-1; CDR3 protein: CASSPAISLVTDTQYF
J gene: TRBJ2-1; V gene: TRBV7-9; CDR3 protein: CASSLSLAGSYNEQFF
J gene: TRBJ1-2; V gene: TRBV7-9; CDR3 protein: CASSLLWGQVPNYGYTF
J gene: TRBJ1-1; V gene: TRBV7-3; CDR3 protein: CASSMTGTDTEAFF
J gene: TRBJ2-1; V gene: TRBV28; CDR3 protein: CASSSPGQGAQEQFF
J gene: TRBJ2-7; V gene: TRBV5-1; CDR3 protein: CASSLEGRYEQYF
J gene: TRBJ1-6; V gene: TRBV7-3; CDR3 protein: CASSSDNSPLHF
J gene: TRBJ1-1; V gene: TRBV7-2; CDR3 protein: CASSSGGSVAGTEAFF
J gene: TRBJ1-5; V gene: TRBV28; CDR3 protein: CASRSPGQGAWQPQHF
J gene: TRBJ1-2; V gene: TRBV29-1; CDR3 protein: CSVATGDKFGYTF
J gene: TRBJ2-2; V gene: TRBV18; CDR3 protein: CASSLFDSANTGELFF
J gene: TRBJ2-7; V gene: TRBV5-1; CDR3 protein: CASSRGHPVDEQYF
J gene: TRBJ1-1; V gene: TRBV30; CDR3 protein: CAWSVGWYSEAFF
J gene: TRBJ2-7; V gene: TRBV9; CDR3 protein: CASSAAGGYEQYF
J gene: TRBJ1-1; V gene: TRBV5-1; CDR3 protein: CASSGSQGAPEAFF
J gene: TRBJ1-5; V gene: TRBV5-8; CDR3 protein: CASSHRVNSNQPQHF
J gene: TRBJ1-3; V gene: TRBV4-3; CDR3 protein: CASSQDRGSAGNTIYF
J gene: TRBJ1-1; V gene: TRBV30; CDR3 protein: CARGRVNTEAFF
J gene: TRBJ2-7; V gene: TRBV5-1; CDR3 protein: CASSDRDRGGYEQYF
J gene: TRBJ2-2; V gene: TRBV9; CDR3 protein: CASPLAGAGELFF
J gene: TRBJ1-3; V gene: TRBV7-6; CDR3 protein: CASSLARGTGNTIYF
J gene: TRBJ1-6; V gene: TRBV4-3; CDR3 protein: CASSQYTGYRSPLHF
J gene: TRBJ1-1; V gene: TRBV6-1; CDR3 protein: CASCQTGGYTEAFF
J gene: TRBJ1-2; V gene: TRBV18; CDR3 protein: CASSPRQSSANYGYTF
J gene: TRBJ1-1; V gene: TRBV29-1; CDR3 protein: CSVEPVNTEAFF
J gene: TRBJ2-7; V gene: TRBV5-4; CDR3 protein: CASSLGVYEQYF
J gene: TRBJ1-2; V gene: TRBV28; CDR3 protein: CASSTSNYGYTF
J gene: TRBJ2-7; V gene: TRBV7-2; CDR3 protein: CASSLVGQGNHEQYF
J gene: TRBJ1-5; V gene: TRBV5-8; CDR3 protein: CASSPFNQPQHF
J gene: TRBJ2-7; V gene: TRBV19; CDR3 protein: CATRGSGTGAYEQYF
J gene: TRBJ1-4; V gene: TRBV7-5; CDR3 protein: CARSPRTVRKLFF
J gene: TRBJ2-1; V gene: TRBV7-2; CDR3 protein: CAGTRDRGYNEQFF
J gene: TRBJ2-1; V gene: TRBV7-2; CDR3 protein: CASSLVRLAVYNEQFF
J gene: TRBJ1-2; V gene: TRBV5-6; CDR3 protein: CASSLAEDVHYGYTF